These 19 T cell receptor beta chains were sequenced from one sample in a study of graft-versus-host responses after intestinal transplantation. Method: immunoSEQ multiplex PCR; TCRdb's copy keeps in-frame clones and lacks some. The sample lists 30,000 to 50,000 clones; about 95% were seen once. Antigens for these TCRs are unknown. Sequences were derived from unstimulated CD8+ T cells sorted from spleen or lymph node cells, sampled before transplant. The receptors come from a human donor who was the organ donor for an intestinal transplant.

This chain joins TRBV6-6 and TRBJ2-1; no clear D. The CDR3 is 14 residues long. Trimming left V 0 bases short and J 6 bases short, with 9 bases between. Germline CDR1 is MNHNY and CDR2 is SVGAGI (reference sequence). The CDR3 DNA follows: TGTGCCAGCAGTTACTCGACGTCTGGCAATGAGCAGTTCTTC. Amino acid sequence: CASSYSTSGNEQFF.

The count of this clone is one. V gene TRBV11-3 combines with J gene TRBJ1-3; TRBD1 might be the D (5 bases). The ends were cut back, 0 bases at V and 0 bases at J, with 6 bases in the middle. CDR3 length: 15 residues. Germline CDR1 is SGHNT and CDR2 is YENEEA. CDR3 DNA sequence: TGTGCCAGCAGCTTAGAAGGGGTCTCTGGAAACACCATATATTTT. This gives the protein CASSLEGVSGNTIYF.

As DNA, the CDR3 is TGTGCCAGCAGCTCATTAGCGGGGGGAAGCTCCTACGAGCAGTACTTC. The encoded protein is CASSSLAGGSSYEQYF. The chain uses TRBV7-6 and TRBJ2-5; 10 bases align to TRBD2. The J call may be in error: the DNA end matches TRBJ2-7 better. From germline, CDR1 is SGHVS and CDR2 FNYEAQ. The CDR3 is 16 amino acids.

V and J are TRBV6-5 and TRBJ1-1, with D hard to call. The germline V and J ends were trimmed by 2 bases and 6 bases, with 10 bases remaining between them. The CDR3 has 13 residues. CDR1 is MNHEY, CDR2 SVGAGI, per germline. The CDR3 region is CASSYVRGSEAFF. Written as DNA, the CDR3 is TGTGCCAGCAGTTACGTGCGGGGATCTGAAGCTTTCTTT.

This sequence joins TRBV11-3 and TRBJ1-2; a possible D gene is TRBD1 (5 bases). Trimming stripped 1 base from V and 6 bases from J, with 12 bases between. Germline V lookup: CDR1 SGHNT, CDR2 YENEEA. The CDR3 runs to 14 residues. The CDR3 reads CASSLVGGADGYTF. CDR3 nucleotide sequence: TGTGCCAGCAGCTTAGTTGGGGGAGCGGATGGCTACACCTTC.

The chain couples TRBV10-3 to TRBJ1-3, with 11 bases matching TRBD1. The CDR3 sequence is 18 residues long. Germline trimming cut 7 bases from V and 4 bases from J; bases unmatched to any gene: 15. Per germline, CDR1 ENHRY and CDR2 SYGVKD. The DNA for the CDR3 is TGTGCCATCACGGCGGGACAGGGGGTTTCGTGGTGGGGAAACACCATATATTTT. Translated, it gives CAITAGQGVSWWGNTIYF.

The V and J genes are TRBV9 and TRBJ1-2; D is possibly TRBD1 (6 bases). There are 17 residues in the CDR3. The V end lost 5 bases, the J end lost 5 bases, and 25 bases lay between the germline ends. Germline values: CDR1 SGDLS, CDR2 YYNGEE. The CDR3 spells CASSAPRDKAMGYGYTF. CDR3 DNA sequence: TGTGCCAGCAGTGCCCCCCGGGACAAGGCCATGGGGTATGGCTACACCTTC. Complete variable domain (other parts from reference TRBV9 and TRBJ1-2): DSGVTQTPKHLITATGQRVTLRCSPRSGDLSVYWYQQSLDQGLQFLIQYYNGEERAKGNILERFSAQQFPDLHSELNLSSLELGDSALYFCASSAPRDKAMGYGYTFGSGTRLTVV.

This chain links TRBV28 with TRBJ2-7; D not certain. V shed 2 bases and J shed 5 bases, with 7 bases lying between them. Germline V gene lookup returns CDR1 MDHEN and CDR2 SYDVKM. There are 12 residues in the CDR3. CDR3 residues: CASSLVRNEQYF. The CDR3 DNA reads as TGTGCCAGCAGTTTAGTCAGGAACGAGCAGTACTTC.

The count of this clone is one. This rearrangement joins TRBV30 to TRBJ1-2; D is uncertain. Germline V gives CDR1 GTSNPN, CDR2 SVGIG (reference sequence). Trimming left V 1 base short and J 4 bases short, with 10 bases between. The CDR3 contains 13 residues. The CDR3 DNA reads TGTGCCTGGAGTGCCTCGGCACCCTATGGCTACACCTTC. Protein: CAWSASAPYGYTF. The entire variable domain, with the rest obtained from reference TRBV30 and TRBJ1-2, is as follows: SQTIHQWPATLVQPVGSPLSLECTVEGTSNPNLYWYRQAAGRGLQLLFYSVGIGQISSEVPQNLSASRPQDRQFILSSKKLLLSDSGFYLCAWSASAPYGYTFGSGTRLTVV.

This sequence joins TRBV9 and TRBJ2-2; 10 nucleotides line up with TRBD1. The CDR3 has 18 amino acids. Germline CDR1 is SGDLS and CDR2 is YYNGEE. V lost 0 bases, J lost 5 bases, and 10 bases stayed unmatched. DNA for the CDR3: TGTGCCAGCAGCGTAGGCTTTCTCGACAGGGGGCTTACCGGGGAGCTGTTTTTT. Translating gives CASSVGFLDRGLTGELFF.

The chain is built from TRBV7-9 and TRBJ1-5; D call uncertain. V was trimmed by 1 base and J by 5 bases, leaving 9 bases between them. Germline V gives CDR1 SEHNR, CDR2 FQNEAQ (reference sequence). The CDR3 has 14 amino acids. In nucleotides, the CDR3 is TGTGCCAGCAGCTTAGATGGCAGTTATCAGCCCCAGCATTTT. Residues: CASSLDGSYQPQHF.

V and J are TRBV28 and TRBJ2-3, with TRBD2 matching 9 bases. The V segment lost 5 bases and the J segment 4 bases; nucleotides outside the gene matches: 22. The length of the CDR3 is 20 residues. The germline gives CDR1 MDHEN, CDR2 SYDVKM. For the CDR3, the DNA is TGTGCCAGCAGTGCCCCCCCGGGTAGCGGGGGCCCTCCAGTCCCAGATACGCAGTATTTT. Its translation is CASSAPPGSGGPPVPDTQYF.

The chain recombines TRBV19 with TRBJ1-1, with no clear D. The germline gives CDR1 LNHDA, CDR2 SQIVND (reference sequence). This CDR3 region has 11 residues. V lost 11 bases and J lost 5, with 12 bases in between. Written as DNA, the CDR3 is TGTGCCTGCCTTTCGAGTACTGAAGCTTTCTTT. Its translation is CACLSSTEAFF.

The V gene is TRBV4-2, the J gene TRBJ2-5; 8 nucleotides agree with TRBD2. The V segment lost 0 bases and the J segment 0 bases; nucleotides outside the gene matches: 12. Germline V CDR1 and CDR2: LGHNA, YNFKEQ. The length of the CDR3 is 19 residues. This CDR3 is CASSQDLTSGNLYQETQYF. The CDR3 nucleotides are TGTGCCAGCAGCCAAGATCTCACTAGCGGAAACCTGTACCAAGAGACCCAGTACTTC.

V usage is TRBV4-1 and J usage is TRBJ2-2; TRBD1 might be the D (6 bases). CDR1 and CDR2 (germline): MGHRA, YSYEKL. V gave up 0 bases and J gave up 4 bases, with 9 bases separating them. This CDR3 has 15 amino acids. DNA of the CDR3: TGCGCCAGCAGCCAAGATCGAGGGGGCACCGGGGAGCTGTTTTTT. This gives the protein CASSQDRGGTGELFF.

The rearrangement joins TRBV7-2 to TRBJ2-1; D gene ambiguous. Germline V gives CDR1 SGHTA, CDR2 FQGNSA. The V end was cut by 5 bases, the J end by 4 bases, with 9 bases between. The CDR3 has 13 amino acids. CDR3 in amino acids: CASSVLGYNEQFF. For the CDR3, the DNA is TGTGCCAGCAGCGTCCTGGGGTACAATGAGCAGTTCTTC. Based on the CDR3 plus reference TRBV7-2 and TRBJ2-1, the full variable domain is GAGVSQSPSNKVTEKGKDVELRCDPISGHTALYWYRQSLGQGLEFLIYFQGNSAPDKSGLPSDRFSAERTGGSVSTLTIQRTQQEDSAVYLCASSVLGYNEQFFGPGTRLTVL.

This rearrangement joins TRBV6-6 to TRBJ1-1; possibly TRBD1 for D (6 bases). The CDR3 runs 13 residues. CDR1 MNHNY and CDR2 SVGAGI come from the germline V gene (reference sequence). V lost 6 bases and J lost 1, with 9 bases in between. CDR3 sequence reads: CASRWDTNTEAFF. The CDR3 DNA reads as TGTGCCAGCAGATGGGACACGAACACTGAAGCTTTCTTT.

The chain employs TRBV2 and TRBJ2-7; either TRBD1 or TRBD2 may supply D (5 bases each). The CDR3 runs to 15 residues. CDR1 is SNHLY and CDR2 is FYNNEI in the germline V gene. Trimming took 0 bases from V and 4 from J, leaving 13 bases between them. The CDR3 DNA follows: TGTGCCAGCAGTGAAGCCGGGGCGGACCTTTACGAGCAGTACTTC. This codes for CASSEAGADLYEQYF. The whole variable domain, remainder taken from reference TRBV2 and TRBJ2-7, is EPEVTQTPSHQVTQMGQEVILRCVPISNHLYFYWYRQILGQKVEFLVSFYNNEISEKSEIFDDQFSVERPDGSNFTLKIRSTKLEDSAMYFCASSEAGADLYEQYFGPGTRLTVT.

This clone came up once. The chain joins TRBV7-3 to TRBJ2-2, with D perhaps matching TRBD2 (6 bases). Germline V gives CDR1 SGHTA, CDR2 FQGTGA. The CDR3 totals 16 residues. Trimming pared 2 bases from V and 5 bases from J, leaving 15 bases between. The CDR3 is CASSLGRAGSTGELFF. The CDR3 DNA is TGTGCCAGCAGCTTAGGACGGGCGGGATCAACCGGGGAGCTGTTTTTT.